The TCR beta chain under discussion was sequenced for a study of blood T cell repertoires in COVID-19. The method was immunoSEQ multiplex PCR; TCRdb's version includes in-frame clones alone and lacks a portion of them. The top ten clones hold 2% to 2.5% of a sample with under 300,000 clones, nearly 90% of them seen once. Germline V gene data show CDR1 as SEHNR and CDR2 as FQNEAQ (reference sequence). The CDR3 runs 15 residues. After removal of 5 bases from V and 3 bases from J, the junction contained 9 bases not matched to a gene. Sequenced: peripheral blood. The receptor was isolated from a woman between 35 and 50 years old who had recovered from COVID-19. The V and J genes are TRBV7-9 and TRBJ2-5, with 7 bases lining up with TRBD1. This CDR3 reads CASSPPGTAKETQYF. The CDR3 DNA reads TGTGCCAGCAGCCCCCCCGGGACAGCCAAAGAGACCCAGTACTTC. The full variable domain, its missing parts supplied by reference TRBV7-9 and TRBJ2-5, is DTGVSQNPRHKITKRGQNVTFRCDPISEHNRLYWYRQTLGQGPEFLTYFQNEAQLEKSRLLSDRFSAERPKGSFSTLEIQRTEQGDSAMYLCASSPPGTAKETQYFGPGTRLLVL.